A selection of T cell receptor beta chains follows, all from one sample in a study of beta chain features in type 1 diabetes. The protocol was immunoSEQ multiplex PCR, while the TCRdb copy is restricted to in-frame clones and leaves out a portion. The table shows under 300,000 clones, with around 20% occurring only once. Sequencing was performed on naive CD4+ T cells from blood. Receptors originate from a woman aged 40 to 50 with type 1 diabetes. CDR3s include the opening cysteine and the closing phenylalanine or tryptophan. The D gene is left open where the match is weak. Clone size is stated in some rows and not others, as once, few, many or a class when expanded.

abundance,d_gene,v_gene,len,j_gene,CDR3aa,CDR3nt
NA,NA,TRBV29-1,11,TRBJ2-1,CSVGQYNEQFF,TGCAGCGTTGGACAGTACAATGAGCAGTTCTTC
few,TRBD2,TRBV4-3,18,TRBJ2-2,CASSQAWTSGIGGGELFF,TGCGCCAGCAGCCAGGCCTGGACTAGCGGGATTGGAGGCGGGGAGCTGTTTTTT
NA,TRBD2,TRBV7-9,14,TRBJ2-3,CASSVGTSGRSEYF,TGTGCCAGCAGCGTTGGGACTAGCGGGAGGAGTGAGTATTTT
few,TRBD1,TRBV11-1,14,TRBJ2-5,CASSRDRGRETQYF,TGTGCCAGCAGCAGGGACAGGGGGCGAGAGACCCAGTACTTC
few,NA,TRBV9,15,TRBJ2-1,CASSALANSYNEQFF,TGTGCCAGCAGCGCCCTAGCGAATTCCTACAATGAGCAGTTCTTC
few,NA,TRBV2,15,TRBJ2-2,CASSPRDFNTGELFF,TGTGCCAGCAGTCCCCGGGACTTTAACACCGGGGAGCTGTTTTTT
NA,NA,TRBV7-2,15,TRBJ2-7,CASSLEGKGGYEQYF,TGTGCCAGCAGCTTAGAAGGGAAGGGGGGGTACGAGCAGTACTTC
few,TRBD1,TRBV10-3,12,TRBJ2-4,CAMGTGMDIQYF,TGTGCCATGGGGACAGGGATGGACATTCAGTACTTC
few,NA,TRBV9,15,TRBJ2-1,CASSAGDTLDNEQFF,TGTGCCAGCAGCGCAGGGGATACCTTGGACAATGAGCAGTTCTTC
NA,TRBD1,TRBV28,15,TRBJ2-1,CATTIGQVPYNEQFF,TGTGCCACCACGATCGGACAGGTTCCCTACAATGAGCAGTTCTTC
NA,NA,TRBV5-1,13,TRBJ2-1,CASSLGVLNEQFF,TGCGCCAGCAGCTTAGGAGTACTAAATGAGCAGTTCTTC
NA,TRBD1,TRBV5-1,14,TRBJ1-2,CASSSYRGLGGYTF,TGCGCCAGCAGCTCGTACAGGGGGCTAGGTGGCTACACCTTC
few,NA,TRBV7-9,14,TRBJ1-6,CASSREQNNSPLHF,TGTGCCAGCAGCCGGGAACAGAATAATTCACCCCTCCACTTT
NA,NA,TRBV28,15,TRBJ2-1,CASSGAEGFYNEQFF,TGTGCCAGCAGTGGCGCGGAGGGCTTCTACAATGAGCAGTTCTTC
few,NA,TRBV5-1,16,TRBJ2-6,CASSLAGGSGANVLTF,TGCGCCAGCAGCTTGGCCGGGGGTTCTGGGGCCAACGTCCTGACTTTC
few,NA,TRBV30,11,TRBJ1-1,CAWSVRDRAFF,TGTGCCTGGAGTGTCCGGGATCGGGCTTTCTTT
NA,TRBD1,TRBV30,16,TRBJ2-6,CAWDRDRNSGANVLTF,TGTGCCTGGGACCGGGACAGAAACTCTGGGGCCAACGTCCTGACTTTC
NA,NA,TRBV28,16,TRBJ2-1,CASRRGGLDSYNEQFF,TGTGCCAGCAGAAGGGGGGGACTGGACTCCTACAATGAGCAGTTCTTC
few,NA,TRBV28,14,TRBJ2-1,CASSISGAYNEQFF,TGTGCCAGCAGTATTTCAGGGGCCTACAATGAGCAGTTCTTC
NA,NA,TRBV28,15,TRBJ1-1,CASSLGAIGDTEAFF,TGTGCCAGCAGTTTAGGAGCTATAGGAGATACTGAAGCTTTCTTT
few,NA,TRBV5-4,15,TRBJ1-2,CASSLGSGVGYGYTF,TGTGCCAGCAGCTTGGGTTCAGGGGTGGGTTATGGCTACACCTTC
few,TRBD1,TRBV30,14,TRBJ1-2,CAWSVLDRGNGYTF,TGTGCCTGGAGTGTACTAGACAGGGGGAATGGCTACACCTTC
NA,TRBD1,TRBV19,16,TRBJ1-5,CASSKGTGRSNQPQHF,TGTGCCAGTAGTAAGGGGACAGGGCGAAGCAATCAGCCCCAGCATTTT
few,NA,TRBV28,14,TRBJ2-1,CASRDSLPQREQFF,TGTGCCAGCAGAGACAGCCTCCCCCAACGGGAGCAGTTCTTC
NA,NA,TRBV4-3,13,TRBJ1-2,CASSGPGFSGYTF,TGCGCCAGCAGCGGGCCAGGGTTTTCTGGCTACACCTTC
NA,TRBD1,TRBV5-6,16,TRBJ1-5,CASSSGTDYSNQPQHF,TGTGCCAGCAGCTCCGGGACAGACTATAGCAATCAGCCCCAGCATTTT
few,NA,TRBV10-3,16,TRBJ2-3,CAVKTTGRGVTDTQYF,TGTGCCGTCAAAACAACAGGGAGGGGAGTTACAGATACGCAGTATTTT
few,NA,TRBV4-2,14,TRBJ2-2,CASSQDPGTGELFF,TGTGCCAGCAGCCAAGATCCCGGCACCGGGGAGCTGTTTTTT